The 31 T cell receptor beta chains presented below share a single source sample, sequenced in a study of identifying expanded T cells in peripheral blood (dated by TCRdb to between 2018 and 2021). The method was the immunoSEQ multiplex PCR assay. Sourced from immuneACCESS, this table was stored by TCRdb with only in-frame sequences that have V and J called. A share of the clones is absent; for the studies checked, an unresolved V gene accounts for under half, and the remainder has no known explanation. The sample yields approximately 58,000 clones; approximately 83% were counted once. Roughly 15% of the sample comes from the top ten. Source material: blood. These receptors originate from a person aged 18 to 75 in good health.

This clone was counted only a few times. The chain combines TRBV2 with TRBJ2-3, with 8 bases identical to TRBD2. V shed 10 bases, J shed 0 bases, and the junction held 9 bases outside the gene matches. CDR1 is SNHLY, CDR2 FYNNEI, per germline. This CDR3 has 15 amino acids. The CDR3 DNA reads TGTGCCACATCTCGGGGGGGCCTTAGCACAGATACGCAGTATTTT. This translates into CATSRGGLSTDTQYF.

The J gene is TRBJ2-1, the V gene TRBV5-4; a weak D match, TRBD2 (6 bases). The CDR3 consists of 15 residues. V was pared by 0 bases and J by 4 bases, with 11 bases between. Germline V gene sequence: CDR1 SGHNT, CDR2 YYREEE (reference sequence). The CDR3 region has the DNA TGTGCCAGCAGCTTGGGCGCGGGATCGTACAATGAGCAGTTCTTC. It yields the protein CASSLGAGSYNEQFF.

V is TRBV5-6 and J is TRBJ1-2, with D perhaps TRBD1 (6 bases). The CDR3 is 17 residues long. Germline V gene data show CDR1 as SGHDT and CDR2 as YYEEEE. Trimming removed 4 bases from V and 2 bases from J, with 21 bases in between. The CDR3 reads CASSPTGTSYPNYGYTF. CDR3 nucleotide sequence: TGTGCCAGCAGCCCAACAGGGACCTCCTACCCCAACTATGGCTACACCTTC.

The chain carries TRBV7-2 and TRBJ2-5; TRBD2 agrees at 7 bases. Germline loops: CDR1 SGHTA, CDR2 FQGNSA. Trimming took 0 bases from V and 5 from J; bases not matched to a gene: 6. The CDR3 extends over 15 amino acids. The CDR3 DNA reads TGTGCCAGCAGCTTAGCATTGCGGGGGAGGGAGACCCAGTACTTC. Protein: CASSLALRGRETQYF.

The chain couples TRBV4-3 to TRBJ2-7; a possible D gene is TRBD2 (5 bases). V was trimmed by 0 bases and J by 4 bases, leaving 10 bases between them. Germline V gene sequence: CDR1 LGHNA, CDR2 YSLEER. The CDR3 spans 14 residues. The CDR3 DNA is TGCGCCAGCAGCCAAGAGTGGAGCGGTTACGAGCAGTACTTC. It codes for CASSQEWSGYEQYF.

This clone was detected many times. The gene calls are TRBV27 and TRBJ1-2; D is perhaps TRBD1 (5 bases). V was trimmed by 5 bases and J by 7 bases, leaving 17 bases between them. Per germline, CDR1 MNHEY and CDR2 SMNVEV (reference sequence). The CDR3 has 14 amino acids. The CDR3 protein is CASSPRTAGGGYTF. For the CDR3, the DNA is TGTGCCAGCAGTCCACGGACGGCTGGGGGTGGCTACACCTTC.

This chain connects TRBV2 to TRBJ1-6; possibly TRBD1 for D (6 bases). The ends were cut back, 4 bases at V and 4 bases at J, with 11 bases in the middle. Per the germline V gene, CDR1 is SNHLY and CDR2 is FYNNEI. The CDR3 is 15 residues long. Here the CDR3 reads CASSARQEYNSPLHF. The DNA for the CDR3 is TGTGCCAGCAGTGCCAGACAGGAGTATAATTCACCCCTCCACTTT.

This chain uses TRBV7-9 with TRBJ2-3; the match to TRBD1 covers 9 bases. CDR1 and CDR2 from the germline V gene are SEHNR and FQNEAQ (reference sequence). V gave up 5 bases and J gave up 5 bases; unmatched junction bases: 8. The CDR3 runs to 15 residues. CDR3 DNA: TGTGCCAGCAGCCCCCGGGACAGGGTAATAGATACGCAGTATTTT. This translates into CASSPRDRVIDTQYF.

This clone has more than one count but fewer than ten. V is TRBV27 and J is TRBJ2-2; either TRBD1 or TRBD2 may fit D (6 bases each). Germline V gives CDR1 MNHEY, CDR2 SMNVEV (reference sequence). This CDR3 contains 14 residues. V lost 5 bases to trimming and J lost 6 bases, with 13 bases between them. The CDR3 sequence: CASSRTGRPGELFF. The CDR3 DNA sequence: TGTGCCAGCAGTCGAACAGGGAGGCCCGGGGAGCTGTTTTTT.

The CDR3 region has the DNA TGTGCTAGTGGTTTGGTACATGGGCAGACTAACTATGGCTACACCTTC. As protein: CASGLVHGQTNYGYTF. The genes are TRBV12-5 and TRBJ1-2; D gene uncertain. CDR3 length equals 16 residues. V dropped 0 bases and J dropped 0 bases, with 11 bases sitting between them. Germline-derived CDR1 and CDR2 are LGHNT and FRNRAP.

The chain uses TRBV19 and TRBJ2-5; 7 nucleotides match TRBD1. V shed 7 bases and J 1 base; nucleotides not matched to a gene: 6. Germline CDR1 is LNHDA and CDR2 is SQIVND (reference sequence). This CDR3 has 14 residues. This CDR3 is CASNSGQVQETQYF. For the CDR3, the DNA is TGTGCCAGTAATTCCGGACAGGTCCAAGAGACCCAGTACTTC. The variable domain in full, with the rest retrieved from reference TRBV19 and TRBJ2-5, is DGGITQSPKYLFRKEGQNVTLSCEQNLNHDAMYWYRQDPGQGLRLIYYSQIVNDFQKGDIAEGYSVSREKKESFPLTVTSAQKNPTAFYLCASNSGQVQETQYFGPGTRLLVL.

This chain connects TRBV7-8 to TRBJ1-1; the D is unclear. Trimming stripped 3 bases from V and 0 bases from J, with 14 bases between. CDR3 length: 16 amino acids. Germline V gene sequence: CDR1 SGHVS, CDR2 FQNEAQ. CDR3 nucleotides: TGTGCCAGCAGCTTGAACCATATTGCTGTGAACACTGAAGCTTTCTTT. Amino acid sequence: CASSLNHIAVNTEAFF.

The table lists this clone with a count of one. The V gene is TRBV27, the J gene TRBJ2-2; 10 nucleotides match TRBD2. The ends lost 3 bases at V and 7 bases at J; junction bases unmatched: 2. The CDR3 spans 14 residues. Germline values: CDR1 MNHEY, CDR2 SMNVEV (reference sequence). The CDR3 is CASSFQREGGELFF. The CDR3 DNA reads as TGTGCCAGCAGTTTTCAGCGGGAGGGCGGGGAGCTGTTTTTT.

This rearrangement joins TRBV9 to TRBJ2-5; 7 bases agree with TRBD1. The germline V gene has CDR1 SGDLS and CDR2 YYNGEE. CDR3 length equals 15 residues. Trimming removed 2 bases from V and 5 bases from J; junction bases left unmatched: 9. The CDR3 reads CASSVDEGAGETQYF. CDR3 nucleotides: TGTGCCAGCAGCGTCGACGAGGGGGCCGGGGAGACCCAGTACTTC.

The CDR3 DNA reads TGTGCCAGTAGTGTATCGAAAGGCTATGGCTACACCTTC. Translated: CASSVSKGYGYTF. The chain combines TRBV19 with TRBJ1-2, with D hard to call. The V gene's germline CDR1 is LNHDA and CDR2 SQIVND (reference sequence). There are 13 residues in the CDR3. The V and J ends lost 5 bases and 4 bases respectively, with 11 bases between them.

This chain links TRBV5-1 with TRBJ2-2; D gene unclear. The V gene's germline CDR1 is SGHRS and CDR2 YFSETQ. With 0 bases removed from V and 1 base from J, the gap between germline ends came to 7 bases. The CDR3 contains 15 residues. CDR3 sequence (DNA): TGCGCCAGCAGCTTGGTCTCAATGAACACCGGGGAGCTGTTTTTT. It encodes CASSLVSMNTGELFF.

The genes are TRBV12-5 and TRBJ2-2, with a weak D call TRBD1 (6 bases). Deletions cut 10 bases from V and 10 bases from J, with 13 bases between. Germline V gene lookup returns CDR1 LGHNT and CDR2 FRNRAP. CDR3 length: 11 residues. The CDR3 sequence is CATAGVQELFF. CDR3 in DNA: TGTGCTACTGCAGGGGTACAGGAGCTGTTTTTT.

The chain uses TRBV10-1 and TRBJ2-5; D remains ambiguous. V was cut by 2 bases and J by 2 bases, with 9 bases left in between. Per germline, CDR1 WNHNN and CDR2 SYGVQD (reference sequence). The CDR3 spans 14 residues. The CDR3 spells CASSERALQETQYF. The DNA of the CDR3 is TGCGCCAGCAGTGAGAGGGCTCTGCAAGAGACCCAGTACTTC.

The table lists this clone with a few counts. The chain joins TRBV29-1 to TRBJ1-2; the match to TRBD1 covers 7 bases. Per germline, CDR1 SQVTM and CDR2 ANQGSEA. With 6 bases clipped from V and 8 bases from J, the junction kept 12 bases outside the gene matches. There are 13 residues in the CDR3. CDR3: CSVSQGDLGGYTF. CDR3 DNA: TGCAGCGTCAGTCAGGGGGACCTTGGAGGCTACACCTTC.

This chain joins TRBV14 and TRBJ2-5; D is possibly TRBD1 or TRBD2 (6 bases each). CDR1 is SGHDN, CDR2 FVKESK, per germline. With 0 bases removed from V and 5 bases from J, the gap between germline ends came to 13 bases. The CDR3 has 15 residues. For the CDR3, the DNA is TGTGCCAGCAGCCAAGATAGGGGGGCATGGGAGACCCAGTACTTC. Translating gives CASSQDRGAWETQYF. Complete variable domain (other parts from reference TRBV14 and TRBJ2-5): EAGVTQFPSHSVIEKGQTVTLRCDPISGHDNLYWYRRVMGKEIKFLLHFVKESKQDESGMPNNRFLAERTGGTYSTLKVQPAELEDSGVYFCASSQDRGAWETQYFGPGTRLLVL.

This chain connects TRBV19 to TRBJ2-7, with TRBD1 matching 7 bases. V gave up 3 bases and J gave up 2 bases; unmatched junction bases: 10. The germline gives CDR1 LNHDA, CDR2 SQIVND (reference sequence). This CDR3 spans 16 amino acids. CDR3 region: CASSMRFEDRPYEQYF. CDR3 nucleotide sequence: TGTGCCAGTAGTATGAGGTTCGAGGACAGGCCCTACGAGCAGTACTTC. Full variable domain (remainder filled in from reference TRBV19 and TRBJ2-7): DGGITQSPKYLFRKEGQNVTLSCEQNLNHDAMYWYRQDPGQGLRLIYYSQIVNDFQKGDIAEGYSVSREKKESFPLTVTSAQKNPTAFYLCASSMRFEDRPYEQYFGPGTRLTVT.

This clone was recorded only once. J is TRBJ2-1 and V is TRBV10-2; 10 bases are a match to TRBD2. J gave up 15 bases and V 6 bases, and 8 bases lay outside the gene matches. The germline gives CDR1 WSHSY, CDR2 SAAADI. The CDR3 sequence is 12 residues long. The chain's CDR3 is CASSASGGERFF. In DNA, the CDR3 is TGCGCCAGCAGCGCTAGCGGGGGCGAGAGGTTCTTC.

J is TRBJ2-1 and V is TRBV18; 7 bases agree with TRBD2. Germline CDR1 is KGHSH and CDR2 is LQKENI. Trimming took 3 bases from V and 4 from J; bases not matched to a gene: 6. The CDR3 contains 15 residues. CDR3 bases: TGTGCCAGCTCACCCCGACAGCGGGGATACAATGAGCAGTTCTTC. Protein product: CASSPRQRGYNEQFF.

This clone was picked up one time. The rearrangement links TRBV29-1 to TRBJ1-2; D not certain. The V gene lost 4 bases and the J gene lost 5 bases, with 11 bases spanning the gap. The CDR3 contains 12 residues. Germline V gene sequence: CDR1 SQVTM, CDR2 ANQGSEA. The DNA for the CDR3 is TGCAGCGTTGTGGGCAACGGGTATGGCTACACCTTC. Translated, it gives CSVVGNGYGYTF.

V and J are TRBV4-2 and TRBJ1-1; 7 bases are shared with TRBD1. V lost 6 bases, J lost 0 bases, and 4 bases stayed unmatched. The germline gives CDR1 LGHNA, CDR2 YNFKEQ. This CDR3 has 14 amino acids. The CDR3 is CASRRGTVNTEAFF. The DNA of the CDR3 is TGTGCCAGCAGACGAGGGACAGTGAACACTGAAGCTTTCTTT.

The CDR3 reads CATSRDHLTGTEAFF. CDR3 DNA sequence: TGTGCCACCAGCAGAGATCATCTTACTGGCACTGAAGCTTTCTTT. This sequence joins TRBV15 and TRBJ1-1; D is unresolved. The germline V gene encodes CDR1 LNHNV and CDR2 YYDKDF (reference sequence). Trimming took off 0 bases at V and 4 bases at J, with 12 bases between the two ends. This CDR3 is 15 amino acids long.

The sample holds a few counts of this clone. The rearrangement uses TRBV6-5 and TRBJ2-5; perhaps TRBD2 as D (5 bases). This CDR3 has 11 amino acids. The germline V gene encodes CDR1 MNHEY and CDR2 SVGAGI. V was shortened by 6 bases and J by 5 bases, with 7 bases between the two germline ends. The CDR3 region is CASRRGETQYF. The CDR3 DNA sequence: TGTGCCAGCAGACGGGGTGAGACCCAGTACTTC.

The genes are TRBV7-3 and TRBJ2-5; the D gene is possibly TRBD1 (6 bases). The CDR3 runs to 15 residues. From germline, CDR1 is SGHTA and CDR2 FQGTGA. Trimming removed 6 bases from V and 1 base from J, with 15 bases in between. CDR3: CASSPGGRPQETQYF. The CDR3 DNA reads TGTGCCAGCAGTCCTGGGGGCCGGCCCCAAGAGACCCAGTACTTC.

The chain couples TRBV4-3 to TRBJ1-2; D uncertain. The germline V gene has CDR1 LGHNA and CDR2 YSLEER. This CDR3 contains 16 residues. Trimming pared 0 bases from V and 6 bases from J, leaving 17 bases between. For the CDR3, the DNA is TGCGCCAGCAGCCAAGATTTCCCGCAAACGGGTGATGGCTACACCTTC. Its protein product is CASSQDFPQTGDGYTF.

CDR3 bases: TGTGCCAGCAGCCCGACGACAGGGAACACTGAAGCTTTCTTT. Translation: CASSPTTGNTEAFF. This chain uses TRBV7-9 with TRBJ1-1; tentatively, D is TRBD1 (6 bases). In germline, CDR1 is SEHNR, CDR2 FQNEAQ (reference sequence). This CDR3 is built from 14 residues. V lost 5 bases and J lost 1, with 11 bases in between. Using reference TRBV7-9 and TRBJ1-1 for the parts outside the CDR3, the full variable domain is DTGVSQNPRHKITKRGQNVTFRCDPISEHNRLYWYRQTLGQGPEFLTYFQNEAQLEKSRLLSDRFSAERPKGSFSTLEIQRTEQGDSAMYLCASSPTTGNTEAFFGQGTRLTVV.

V and J are TRBV12-5 and TRBJ2-1; the D gene could be TRBD1 or TRBD2 (5 bases each). CDR1 is LGHNT, CDR2 FRNRAP, per germline. Trimming stripped 0 bases from V and 2 bases from J, with 17 bases between. The CDR3 is made up of 18 amino acids. CDR3 DNA: TGTGCTAGTGGTTTGGTACTTGGGGGATACGAGACCTACAATGAGCAGTTCTTC. This sequence encodes CASGLVLGGYETYNEQFF.